This T cell receptor (beta chain) was observed in a study of radiotherapy plus CTLA-4 blockade in lung cancer. At the level of the study: Among all patients, roughly 17% showed objective responses, while 30% to 35% had disease control. Points from the study as a whole: Clones of tumor-derived TCRs expanded in blood after radiotherapy plus ipilimumab. Alongside interferon-beta, early blood T cell clone dynamics were reportedly the best predictor of response.

As concerns this clone: The antigen is not known.

Sequencing was performed with immunoSEQ multiplex PCR; in TCRdb, only in-frame clones are kept and a portion is missing. Counted here are 12,000 to 15,000 clones, about 70% occurring once; the ten biggest clones make up roughly 50%. The receptor was derived from a human donor with non-small cell lung cancer whose response to radiotherapy plus ipilimumab could not be evaluated. The material sequenced was peripheral blood, taken from a patient treated with radiotherapy plus ipilimumab.

The CDR3 region has the DNA TGTGCCAGCAGCGTAGGTCGGACAGGGGGCATGTCCGAGCAGTACGTC. Residues: CASSVGRTGGMSEQYV. V usage is TRBV9 and J usage is TRBJ2-7; TRBD1 aligns across 11 bases. The CDR3 has 16 residues. Germline trimming cut 0 bases from V and 6 bases from J; bases unmatched to any gene: 8. Germline V gene data show CDR1 as SGDLS and CDR2 as YYNGEE.